This TCR beta chain was found in a study of cytomegalovirus exposure and HLA in healthy donors. The CDR3 is 15 residues long. Trimming stripped 1 base from V and 1 base from J, with 8 bases between. CDR1 and CDR2 from the germline V gene are SGHTA and FQGNSA. The study's findings and limits: Previous analysis showed most TCR beta V segments were productive about 87% or about 30% of the time. In a later analysis, TCR beta V- and J-gene trimming was associated with a missense DCLRE1C variant. It has been reported that TCR beta sequences accurately predicted the HLA-A and HLA-B alleles of most subjects.

Comments on this clone: Its antigen is unknown.

The PCR made use of 60 Vbeta and 13 Jbeta primers. The repertoire was sequenced with immunoSEQ multiplex PCR; TCRdb's copy has only in-frame clones and lacks some. Of some 140,000 clones in the sample, approximately 71% were seen once. The sample taken for sequencing was PBMCs. The chain couples TRBV7-2 to TRBJ2-1, with unresolved D. The sequence was collected from a man under 40 in good health and CMV-seronegative. The CDR3 region has the DNA TGTGCCAGCAGCTTAGTGGCAGGTTCCTACAATGAGCAGTTCTTC. Its translation: CASSLVAGSYNEQFF.